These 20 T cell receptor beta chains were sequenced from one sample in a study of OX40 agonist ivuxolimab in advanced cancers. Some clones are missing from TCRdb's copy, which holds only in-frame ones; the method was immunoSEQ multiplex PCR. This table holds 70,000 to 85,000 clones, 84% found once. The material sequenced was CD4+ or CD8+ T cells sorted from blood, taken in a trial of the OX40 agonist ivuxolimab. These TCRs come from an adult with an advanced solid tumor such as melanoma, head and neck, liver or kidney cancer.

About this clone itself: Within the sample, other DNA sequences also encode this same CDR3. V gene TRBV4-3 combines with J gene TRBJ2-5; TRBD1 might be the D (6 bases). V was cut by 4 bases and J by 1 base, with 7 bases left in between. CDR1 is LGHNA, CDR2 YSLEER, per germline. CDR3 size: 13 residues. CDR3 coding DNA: TGCGCCAGCAGCCGGACAGTCCAAGAGACCCAGTACTTC. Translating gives CASSRTVQETQYF.

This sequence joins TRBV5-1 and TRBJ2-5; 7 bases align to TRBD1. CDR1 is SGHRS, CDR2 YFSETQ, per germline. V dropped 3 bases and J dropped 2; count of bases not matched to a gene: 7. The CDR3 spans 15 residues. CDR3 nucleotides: TGCGCCAGCAGCTCCAGACAGGGATTACAAGAGACCCAGTACTTC. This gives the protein CASSSRQGLQETQYF.

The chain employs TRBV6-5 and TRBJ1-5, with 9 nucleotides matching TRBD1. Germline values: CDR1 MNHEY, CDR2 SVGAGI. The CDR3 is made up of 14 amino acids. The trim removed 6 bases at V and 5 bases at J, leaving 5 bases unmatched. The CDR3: CASSHNRGHQPQHF. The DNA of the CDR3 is TGTGCCAGCAGCCACAACAGGGGGCATCAGCCCCAGCATTTT.

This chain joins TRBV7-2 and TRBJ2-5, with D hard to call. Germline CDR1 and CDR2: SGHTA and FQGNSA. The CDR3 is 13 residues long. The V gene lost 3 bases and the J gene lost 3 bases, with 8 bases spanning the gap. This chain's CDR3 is CASSFYIEETQYF. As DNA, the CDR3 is TGTGCCAGCAGCTTTTACATAGAAGAGACCCAGTACTTC.

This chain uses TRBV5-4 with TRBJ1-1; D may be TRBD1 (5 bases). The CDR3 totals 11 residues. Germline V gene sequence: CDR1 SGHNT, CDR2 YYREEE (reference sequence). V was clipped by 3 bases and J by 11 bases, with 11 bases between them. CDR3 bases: TGTGCCAGCAGCTCGCAGGGTAGGGCTTTCTTT. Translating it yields CASSSQGRAFF.

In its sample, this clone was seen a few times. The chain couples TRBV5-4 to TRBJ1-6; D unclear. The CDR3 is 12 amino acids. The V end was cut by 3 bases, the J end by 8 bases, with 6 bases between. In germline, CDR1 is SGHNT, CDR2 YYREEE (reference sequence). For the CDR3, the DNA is TGTGCCAGCAGCTGGGGAGATTCACCCCTCCACTTT. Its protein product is CASSWGDSPLHF.

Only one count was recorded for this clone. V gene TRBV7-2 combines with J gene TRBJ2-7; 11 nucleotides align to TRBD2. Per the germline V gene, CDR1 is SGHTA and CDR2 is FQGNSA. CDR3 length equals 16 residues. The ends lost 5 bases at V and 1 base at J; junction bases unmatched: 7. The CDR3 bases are TGTGCCAGCAGCATCCGACTAGCGGGGACGTCCTACGAGCAGTACTTC. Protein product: CASSIRLAGTSYEQYF.

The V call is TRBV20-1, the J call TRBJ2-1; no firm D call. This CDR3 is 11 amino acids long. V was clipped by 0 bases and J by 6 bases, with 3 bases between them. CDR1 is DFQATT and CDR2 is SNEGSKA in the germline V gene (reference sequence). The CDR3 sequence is CSARDLNEQFF. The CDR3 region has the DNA TGCAGTGCTAGAGATCTCAATGAGCAGTTCTTC.

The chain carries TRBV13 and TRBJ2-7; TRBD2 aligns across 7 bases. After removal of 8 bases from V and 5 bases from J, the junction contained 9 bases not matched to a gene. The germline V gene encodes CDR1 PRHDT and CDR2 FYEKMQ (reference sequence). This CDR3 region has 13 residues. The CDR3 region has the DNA TGTGCCAGCTCGCGGGGGATTAGGAACGAGCAGTACTTC. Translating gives CASSRGIRNEQYF. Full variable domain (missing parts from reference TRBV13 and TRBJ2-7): AAGVIQSPRHLIKEKRETATLKCYPIPRHDTVYWYQQGPGQDPQFLISFYEKMQSDKGSIPDRFSAQQFSDYHSELNMSSLELGDSALYFCASSRGIRNEQYFGPGTRLTVT.

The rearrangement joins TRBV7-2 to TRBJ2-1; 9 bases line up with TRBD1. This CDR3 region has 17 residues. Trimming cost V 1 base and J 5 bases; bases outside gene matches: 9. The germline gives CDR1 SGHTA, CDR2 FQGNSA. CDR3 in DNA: TGTGCCAGCAGCTTAGTTACAGGGGGCGCAGGTGACAATGAGCAGTTCTTC. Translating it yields CASSLVTGGAGDNEQFF.

This CDR3 is CASSLQPGGEETQYF. In DNA, the CDR3 is TGCGCCAGCAGCCTACAACCGGGGGGCGAAGAGACCCAGTACTTC. This chain links TRBV4-3 with TRBJ2-5; the D gene is possibly TRBD2 (7 bases). Looked up from germline, CDR1 is LGHNA and CDR2 is YSLEER. CDR3 length: 15 residues. Trimming took 4 bases from V and 3 from J, leaving 15 bases between them.

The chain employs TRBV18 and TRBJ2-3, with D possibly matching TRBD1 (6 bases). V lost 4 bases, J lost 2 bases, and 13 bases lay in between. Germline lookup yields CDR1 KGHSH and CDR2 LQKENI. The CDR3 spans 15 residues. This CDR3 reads CASSLRSGVTDTQYF. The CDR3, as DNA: TGTGCCAGCTCACTTCGGTCAGGGGTCACAGATACGCAGTATTTT.

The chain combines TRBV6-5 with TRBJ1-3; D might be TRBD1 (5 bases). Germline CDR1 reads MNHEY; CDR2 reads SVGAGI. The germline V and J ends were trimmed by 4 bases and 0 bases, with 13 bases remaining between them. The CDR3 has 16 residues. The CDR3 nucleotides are TGTGCCAGCAGTTCCTCAGGGTTCTTCTCTGGAAACACCATATATTTT. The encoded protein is CASSSSGFFSGNTIYF.

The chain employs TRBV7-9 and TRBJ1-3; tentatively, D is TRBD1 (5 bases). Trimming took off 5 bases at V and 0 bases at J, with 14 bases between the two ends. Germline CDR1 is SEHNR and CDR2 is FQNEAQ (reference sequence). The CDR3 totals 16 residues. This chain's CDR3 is CASSTDGAGSGNTIYF. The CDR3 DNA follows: TGTGCCAGCAGCACAGACGGGGCTGGCTCTGGAAACACCATATATTTT.

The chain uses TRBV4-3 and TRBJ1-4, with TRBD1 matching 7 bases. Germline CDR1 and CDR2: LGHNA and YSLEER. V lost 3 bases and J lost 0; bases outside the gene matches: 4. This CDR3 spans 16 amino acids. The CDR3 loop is CASSQADRATNEKLFF. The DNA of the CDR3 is TGCGCCAGCAGCCAGGCCGACAGGGCAACTAATGAAAAACTGTTTTTT.

CDR3: CASSLPGPYEQYF. Written as DNA, the CDR3 is TGTGCCAGCAGCTTGCCAGGGCCCTACGAGCAGTACTTC. This chain connects TRBV5-6 to TRBJ2-7; perhaps TRBD1 as D (5 bases). This CDR3 is 13 amino acids long. Trimming pared 1 base from V and 2 bases from J, leaving 7 bases between. Germline V gene sequence: CDR1 SGHDT, CDR2 YYEEEE.

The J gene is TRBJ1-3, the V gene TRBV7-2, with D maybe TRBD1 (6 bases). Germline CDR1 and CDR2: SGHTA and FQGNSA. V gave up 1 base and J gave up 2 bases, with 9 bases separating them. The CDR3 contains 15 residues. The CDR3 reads CASSLVGTTGNTIYF. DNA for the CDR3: TGTGCCAGCAGCTTAGTGGGGACAACTGGAAACACCATATATTTT.

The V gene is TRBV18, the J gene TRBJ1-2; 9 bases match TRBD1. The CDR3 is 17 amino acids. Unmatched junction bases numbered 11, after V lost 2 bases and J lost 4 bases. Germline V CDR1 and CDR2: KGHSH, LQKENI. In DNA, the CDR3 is TGTGCCAGCTCACCAACGGCCGGGACAGGGCACGGCTATGGCTACACCTTC. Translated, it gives CASSPTAGTGHGYGYTF.

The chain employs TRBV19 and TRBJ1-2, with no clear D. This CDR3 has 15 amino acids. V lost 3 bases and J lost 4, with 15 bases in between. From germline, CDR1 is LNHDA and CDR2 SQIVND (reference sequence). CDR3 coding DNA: TGTGCCAGTAGTATCCCGCCGACGGACCTCTATGGCTACACCTTC. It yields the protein CASSIPPTDLYGYTF.

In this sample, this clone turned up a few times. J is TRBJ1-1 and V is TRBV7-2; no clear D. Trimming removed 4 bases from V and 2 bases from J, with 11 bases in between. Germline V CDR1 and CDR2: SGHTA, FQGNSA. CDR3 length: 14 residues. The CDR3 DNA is TGTGCCAGCAGCTCAGTGGGGAGAAACACTGAAGCTTTCTTT. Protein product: CASSSVGRNTEAFF. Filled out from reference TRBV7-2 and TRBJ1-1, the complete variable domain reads GAGVSQSPSNKVTEKGKDVELRCDPISGHTALYWYRQSLGQGLEFLIYFQGNSAPDKSGLPSDRFSAERTGGSVSTLTIQRTQQEDSAVYLCASSSVGRNTEAFFGQGTRLTVV.